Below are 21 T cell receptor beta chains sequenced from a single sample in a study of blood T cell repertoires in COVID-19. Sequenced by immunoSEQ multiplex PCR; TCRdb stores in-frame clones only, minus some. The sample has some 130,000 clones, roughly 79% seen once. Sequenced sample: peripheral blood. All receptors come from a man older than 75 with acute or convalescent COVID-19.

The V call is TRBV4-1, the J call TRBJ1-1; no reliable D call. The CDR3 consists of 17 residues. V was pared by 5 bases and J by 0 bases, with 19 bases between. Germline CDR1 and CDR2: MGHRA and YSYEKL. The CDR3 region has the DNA TGCGCCAGCAGCGGGCGGGAAGGACTTGACATGAACACTGAAGCTTTCTTT. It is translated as CASSGREGLDMNTEAFF.

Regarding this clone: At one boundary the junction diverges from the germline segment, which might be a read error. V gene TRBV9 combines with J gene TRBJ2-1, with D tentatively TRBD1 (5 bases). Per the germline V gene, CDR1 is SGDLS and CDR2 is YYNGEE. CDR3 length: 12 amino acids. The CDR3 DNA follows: TGTGCCAGCAGCGTACAGGGCTATGAGCAGCTCTTC. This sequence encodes CASSVQGYEQLF.

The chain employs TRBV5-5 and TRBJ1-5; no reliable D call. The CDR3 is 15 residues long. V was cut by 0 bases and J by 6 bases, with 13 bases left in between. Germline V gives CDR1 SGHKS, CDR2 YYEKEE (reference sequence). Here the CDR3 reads CASSLDVSGIQPQHF. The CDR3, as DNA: TGTGCCAGCAGCTTGGATGTTTCCGGGATTCAGCCCCAGCATTTT.

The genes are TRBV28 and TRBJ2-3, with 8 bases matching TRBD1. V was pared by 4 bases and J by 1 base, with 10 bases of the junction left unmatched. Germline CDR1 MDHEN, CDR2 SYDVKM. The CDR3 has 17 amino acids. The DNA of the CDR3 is TGTGCCAGCAGTTCCCAGGGGGCCGAAAAGGGCACAGATACGCAGTATTTT. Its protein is CASSSQGAEKGTDTQYF.

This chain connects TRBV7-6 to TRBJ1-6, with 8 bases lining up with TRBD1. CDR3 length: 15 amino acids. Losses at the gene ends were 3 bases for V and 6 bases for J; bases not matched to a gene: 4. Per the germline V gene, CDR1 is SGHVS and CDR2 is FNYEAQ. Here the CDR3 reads CASSFGQGPNSPLHF. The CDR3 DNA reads TGTGCCAGCAGCTTTGGACAGGGCCCTAATTCACCCCTCCACTTT.

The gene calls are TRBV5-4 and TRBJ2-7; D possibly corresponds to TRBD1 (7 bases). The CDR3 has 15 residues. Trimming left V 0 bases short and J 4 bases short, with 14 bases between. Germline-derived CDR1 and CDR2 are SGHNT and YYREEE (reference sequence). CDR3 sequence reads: CASSLALEGAYEQYF. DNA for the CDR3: TGTGCCAGCAGCTTGGCCTTGGAGGGGGCGTACGAGCAGTACTTC.

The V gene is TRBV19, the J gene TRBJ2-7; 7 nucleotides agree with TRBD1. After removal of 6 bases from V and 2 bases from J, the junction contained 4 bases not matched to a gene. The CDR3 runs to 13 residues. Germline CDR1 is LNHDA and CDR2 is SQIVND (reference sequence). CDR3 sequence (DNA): TGTGCCAGTAGACCCAGGGGGACCTACGAGCAGTACTTC. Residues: CASRPRGTYEQYF.

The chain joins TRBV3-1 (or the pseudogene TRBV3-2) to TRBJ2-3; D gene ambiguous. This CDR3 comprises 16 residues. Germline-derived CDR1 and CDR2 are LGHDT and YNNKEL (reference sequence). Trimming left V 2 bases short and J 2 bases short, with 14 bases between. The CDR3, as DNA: TGTGCCAGCAGCCAACCTCCCCGGAGCCTCACAGATACGCAGTATTTT. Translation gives CASSQPPRSLTDTQYF.

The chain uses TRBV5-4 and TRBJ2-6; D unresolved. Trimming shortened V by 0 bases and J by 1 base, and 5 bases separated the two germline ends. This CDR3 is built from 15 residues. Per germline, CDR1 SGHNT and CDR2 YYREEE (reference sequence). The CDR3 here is CASSLAGSGANVLTF. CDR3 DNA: TGTGCCAGCAGCTTGGCGGGTTCTGGGGCCAACGTCCTGACTTTC.

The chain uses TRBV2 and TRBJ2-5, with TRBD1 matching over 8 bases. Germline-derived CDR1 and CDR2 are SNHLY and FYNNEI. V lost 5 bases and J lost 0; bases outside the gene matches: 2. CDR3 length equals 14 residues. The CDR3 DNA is TGTGCCAGCAGTCTGGACAGGGACCAAGAGACCCAGTACTTC. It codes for CASSLDRDQETQYF.

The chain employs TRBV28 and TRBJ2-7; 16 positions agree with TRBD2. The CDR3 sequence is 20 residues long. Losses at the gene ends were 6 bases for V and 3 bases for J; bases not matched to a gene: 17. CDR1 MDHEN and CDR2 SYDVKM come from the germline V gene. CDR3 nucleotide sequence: TGTGCCAGCAGCCCCGTCCCGGGACTAGCGGGGGGGCGTGGGATCTACGAGCAGTACTTC. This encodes CASSPVPGLAGGRGIYEQYF.

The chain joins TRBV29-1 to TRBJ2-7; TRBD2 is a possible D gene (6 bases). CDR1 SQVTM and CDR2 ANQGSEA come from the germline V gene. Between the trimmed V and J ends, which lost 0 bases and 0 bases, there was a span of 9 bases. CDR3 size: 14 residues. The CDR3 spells CSVEEAGGSYEQYF. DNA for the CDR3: TGCAGCGTTGAAGAGGCCGGGGGCTCCTACGAGCAGTACTTC.

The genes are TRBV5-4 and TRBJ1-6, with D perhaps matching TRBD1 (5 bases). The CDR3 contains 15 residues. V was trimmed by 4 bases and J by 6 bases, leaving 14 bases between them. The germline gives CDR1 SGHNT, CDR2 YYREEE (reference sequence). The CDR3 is CASSPREGINSPLHF. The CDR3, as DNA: TGTGCCAGCAGCCCCCGGGAGGGGATTAATTCACCCCTCCACTTT.

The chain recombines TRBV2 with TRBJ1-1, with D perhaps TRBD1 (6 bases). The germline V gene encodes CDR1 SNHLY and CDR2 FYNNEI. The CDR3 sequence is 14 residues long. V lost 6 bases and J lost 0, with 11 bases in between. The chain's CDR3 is CASSLQGLNTEAFF. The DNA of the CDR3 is TGTGCCAGCAGCCTACAGGGATTGAACACTGAAGCTTTCTTT.

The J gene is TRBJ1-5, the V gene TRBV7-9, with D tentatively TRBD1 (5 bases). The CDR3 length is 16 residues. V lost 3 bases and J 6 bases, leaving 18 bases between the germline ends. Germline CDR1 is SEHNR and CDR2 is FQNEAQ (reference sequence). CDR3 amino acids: CASSFDVPGVGQPQHF. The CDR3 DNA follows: TGTGCCAGCAGCTTCGACGTTCCGGGGGTTGGTCAGCCCCAGCATTTT.

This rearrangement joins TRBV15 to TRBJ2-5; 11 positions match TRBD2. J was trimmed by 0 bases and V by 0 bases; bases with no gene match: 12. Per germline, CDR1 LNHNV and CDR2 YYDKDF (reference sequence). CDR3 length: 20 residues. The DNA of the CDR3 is TGTGCCACCAGCAGAGAAGCTGAATGGGCTAGCGGGGGGTACCAAGAGACCCAGTACTTC. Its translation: CATSREAEWASGGYQETQYF.

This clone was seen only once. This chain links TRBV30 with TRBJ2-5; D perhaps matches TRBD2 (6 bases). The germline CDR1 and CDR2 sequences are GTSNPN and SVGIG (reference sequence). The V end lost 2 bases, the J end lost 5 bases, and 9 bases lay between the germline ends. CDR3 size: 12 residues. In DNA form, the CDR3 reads TGTGCCTGGAGTACTAGCAGCGAGACCCAGTACTTC. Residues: CAWSTSSETQYF.

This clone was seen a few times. The CDR3 DNA sequence: TGTGCCAGTAGTCCGACTAGAGGCTACAATTCACCCCTCCACTTT. Translation: CASSPTRGYNSPLHF. This chain joins TRBV19 and TRBJ1-6; D gene uncertain. This CDR3 has 15 residues. Trimming removed 5 bases from V and 7 bases from J, with 15 bases in between. Germline loops: CDR1 LNHDA, CDR2 SQIVND (reference sequence).

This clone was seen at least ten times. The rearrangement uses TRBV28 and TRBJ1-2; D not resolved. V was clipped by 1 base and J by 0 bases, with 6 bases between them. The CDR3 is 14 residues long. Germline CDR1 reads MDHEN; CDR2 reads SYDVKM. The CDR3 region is CASSLSLPNYGYTF. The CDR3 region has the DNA TGTGCCAGCAGTTTATCACTTCCTAACTATGGCTACACCTTC.

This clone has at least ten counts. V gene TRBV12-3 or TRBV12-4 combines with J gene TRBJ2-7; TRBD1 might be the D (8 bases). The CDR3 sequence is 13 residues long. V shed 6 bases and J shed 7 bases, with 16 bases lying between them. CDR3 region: CASSLTGEGEQYF. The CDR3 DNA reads TGTGCCAGCAGCCTGACAGGGGAGGGTGAGCAGTACTTC.

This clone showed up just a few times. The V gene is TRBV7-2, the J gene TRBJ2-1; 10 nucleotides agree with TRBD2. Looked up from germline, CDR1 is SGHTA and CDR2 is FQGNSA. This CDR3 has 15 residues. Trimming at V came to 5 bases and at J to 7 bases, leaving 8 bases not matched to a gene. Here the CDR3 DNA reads TGTGCCAGCAGCCTATACAGCGGGGGGGATAATGAGCAGTTCTTC. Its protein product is CASSLYSGGDNEQFF.